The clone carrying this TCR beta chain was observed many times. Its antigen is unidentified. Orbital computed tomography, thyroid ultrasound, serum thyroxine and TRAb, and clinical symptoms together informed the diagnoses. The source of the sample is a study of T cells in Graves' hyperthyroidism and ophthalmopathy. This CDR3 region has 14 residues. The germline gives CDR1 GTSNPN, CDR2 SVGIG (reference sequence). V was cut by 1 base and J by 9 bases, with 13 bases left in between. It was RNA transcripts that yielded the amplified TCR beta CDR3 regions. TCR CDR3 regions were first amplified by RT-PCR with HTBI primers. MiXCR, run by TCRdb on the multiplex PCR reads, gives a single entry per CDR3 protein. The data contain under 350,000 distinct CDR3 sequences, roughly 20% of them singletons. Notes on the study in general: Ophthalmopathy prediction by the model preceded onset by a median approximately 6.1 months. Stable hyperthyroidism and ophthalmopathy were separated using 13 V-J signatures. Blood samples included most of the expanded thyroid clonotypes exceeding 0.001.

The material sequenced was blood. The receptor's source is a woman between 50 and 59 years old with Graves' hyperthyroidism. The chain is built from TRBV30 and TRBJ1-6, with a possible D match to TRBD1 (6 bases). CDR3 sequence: CAWSGSGGVSPLHF. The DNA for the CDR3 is TGTGCCTGGAGTGGCTCGGGGGGCGTTTCACCCCTCCACTTT.